These T cell receptor beta chains were read from a single sample in a study of blood T cell repertoires in COVID-19. The data were produced by immunoSEQ multiplex PCR, yet TCRdb's version contains in-frame clones alone and is incomplete. Here the sample spans about 140,000 clones, over 80% being singletons. Material: peripheral blood. These receptors all stem from a man aged 30-40 years with COVID-19, enrolled during active disease. Each CDR3 is given with its conserved first and last residue. A D gene is named only where the DNA matches it firmly. Where a row states a size, it is once, few, many or the class of an expanded clone; other rows omit it.

j_call: TRBJ2-2
v_call: TRBV3-1/TRBV3-2
d_call: TRBD2
clone_size: NA
cdr3_nt: TGTGCCAGCAGCCAAGAGCTAGCGGGAGGGCCCGGCACCGGGGAGCTGTTTTTT
cdr3_aa: CASSQELAGGPGTGELFF

j_call: TRBJ1-6
v_call: TRBV7-9
d_call: NA
clone_size: NA
cdr3_nt: TGTGCCAGCAGCTTAGTCGCGGGGGCCTTACTCTATAATTCACCCCTCCACTTT
cdr3_aa: CASSLVAGALLYNSPLHF

j_call: TRBJ1-4
v_call: TRBV18
d_call: TRBD1
clone_size: few
cdr3_nt: TGTGCCAGCTCACCTGATGACAGGGTGTCCCTGTTTTTT
cdr3_aa: CASSPDDRVSLFF

j_call: TRBJ2-7
v_call: TRBV18
d_call: TRBD1
clone_size: NA
cdr3_nt: TGTGCCAGCTCACCACCGGGGACAGGGAGCCACGAGCAGTACTTC
cdr3_aa: CASSPPGTGSHEQYF

j_call: TRBJ2-6
v_call: TRBV27
d_call: TRBD1
clone_size: NA
cdr3_nt: TGTGCCATTGGGGACAGGGTGGCTGGGGCCAACGTCCTGACTTTC
cdr3_aa: CAIGDRVAGANVLTF

j_call: TRBJ2-5
v_call: TRBV5-6
d_call: TRBD2
clone_size: NA
cdr3_nt: TGTGCCAGCAGCCGTGGACTAGCGGAAGAGACCCAGTACTTC
cdr3_aa: CASSRGLAEETQYF

j_call: TRBJ1-4
v_call: TRBV5-4
d_call: TRBD1
clone_size: NA
cdr3_nt: TGTGCCAGCAGCTTGGAGGGGGCTACTAATGAAAAACTGTTTTTT
cdr3_aa: CASSLEGATNEKLFF

j_call: TRBJ1-3
v_call: TRBV5-1
d_call: NA
clone_size: NA
cdr3_nt: TGCGCCAGCAGGGACACACCGAACCCTTTTTCTGGAAACACCATATATTTT
cdr3_aa: CASRDTPNPFSGNTIYF

j_call: TRBJ2-1
v_call: TRBV27
d_call: TRBD2
clone_size: NA
cdr3_nt: TGTGCCAGCAGTTTACTAGCGGGAACCTACAATGAGCAGTTCTTC
cdr3_aa: CASSLLAGTYNEQFF

j_call: TRBJ2-7
v_call: TRBV5-1
d_call: NA
clone_size: NA
cdr3_nt: TGCGCCAGCAGCTCTACGAGGGTGCAGTACTTC
cdr3_aa: CASSSTRVQYF

j_call: TRBJ2-6
v_call: TRBV27
d_call: NA
clone_size: NA
cdr3_nt: TGTGCCACCTACTCGAGCTCTGGGGCCAACGTCCTGACTTTC
cdr3_aa: CATYSSSGANVLTF

j_call: TRBJ2-3
v_call: TRBV18
d_call: NA
clone_size: NA
cdr3_nt: TGTGCCAGCTCACCGGGGGCGGGAGATACGCAGTATTTT
cdr3_aa: CASSPGAGDTQYF

j_call: TRBJ2-7
v_call: TRBV5-8
d_call: TRBD2
clone_size: NA
cdr3_nt: TGTGCCAGCAGCTTGGCGGCTAGCGGTGCCTACGAGCAGTACTTC
cdr3_aa: CASSLAASGAYEQYF

j_call: TRBJ2-2
v_call: TRBV2
d_call: TRBD2
clone_size: NA
cdr3_nt: TGTGCCAGCAGCGTAGCGGGAGGGCCCGGCGGGGAGCTGTTTTTT
cdr3_aa: CASSVAGGPGGELFF

j_call: TRBJ1-1
v_call: TRBV10-3
d_call: TRBD1
clone_size: NA
cdr3_nt: TGTGCCATCAGTGATCTCCAGGGGGCAGAAGCTTTCTTT
cdr3_aa: CAISDLQGAEAFF

j_call: TRBJ2-3
v_call: TRBV4-3
d_call: NA
clone_size: NA
cdr3_nt: TGCGCCAGCAGCCAGCGGCTAGCCACAGATACGCAGTATTTT
cdr3_aa: CASSQRLATDTQYF

j_call: TRBJ2-1
v_call: TRBV11-1
d_call: TRBD2
clone_size: NA
cdr3_nt: TGTGCCAGCAGCCCTCCTAGCGGACCTTACAATGAGCAGTTCTTC
cdr3_aa: CASSPPSGPYNEQFF

j_call: TRBJ2-1
v_call: TRBV9
d_call: NA
clone_size: many
cdr3_nt: TGTGCCAGCAGCTTTGAGGACTATTCCTACAATGAGCAGTTCTTC
cdr3_aa: CASSFEDYSYNEQFF

j_call: TRBJ2-7
v_call: TRBV7-9
d_call: TRBD1
clone_size: NA
cdr3_nt: TGTGCCAGCAGCCACTTGGGACAGGATCTGCAGTACTTC
cdr3_aa: CASSHLGQDLQYF

j_call: TRBJ2-1
v_call: TRBV28
d_call: TRBD2
clone_size: NA
cdr3_nt: TGTGCCAGCAGCCCGGGGACTAGCGGGAGTTACAATGAGCAGTTCTTC
cdr3_aa: CASSPGTSGSYNEQFF

j_call: TRBJ1-1
v_call: TRBV5-4
d_call: TRBD1
clone_size: NA
cdr3_nt: TGTGCCAGCAGCCCAGGGGGTTGGACTGAAGCTTTCTTT
cdr3_aa: CASSPGGWTEAFF

j_call: TRBJ2-1
v_call: TRBV2
d_call: TRBD2
clone_size: NA
cdr3_nt: TGTGCCAGCAGTAAACTAGCGGGAGGATACAATGAGCAGTTCTTC
cdr3_aa: CASSKLAGGYNEQFF

j_call: TRBJ2-1
v_call: TRBV18
d_call: NA
clone_size: NA
cdr3_nt: TGTGCCAGCTCACCGAGGGTGGACTCCTACAATGAGCAGTTCTTC
cdr3_aa: CASSPRVDSYNEQFF